These 32 T cell receptor beta chains share one sample of origin, sequenced in a study of blood T cell repertoires in COVID-19. Repertoires were generated with immunoSEQ multiplex PCR, while TCRdb's copy carries only in-frame clones and drops some. The data contain about 130,000 clones, about four fifths of them singletons. The sequenced sample was peripheral blood. All receptors come from a human donor in a cohort sampled during active COVID-19.

The gene calls are TRBV19 and TRBJ1-2; 9 bases agree with TRBD1. Germline V gene lookup returns CDR1 LNHDA and CDR2 SQIVND (reference sequence). V lost 7 bases, J lost 8 bases, and 11 bases stayed unmatched. This CDR3 has 14 amino acids. CDR3 in amino acids: CASTGRDRVGGYTF. The CDR3 nucleotides are TGTGCCAGTACCGGACGGGACAGGGTAGGCGGCTACACCTTC. The whole variable domain, remainder taken from reference TRBV19 and TRBJ1-2, is DGGITQSPKYLFRKEGQNVTLSCEQNLNHDAMYWYRQDPGQGLRLIYYSQIVNDFQKGDIAEGYSVSREKKESFPLTVTSAQKNPTAFYLCASTGRDRVGGYTFGSGTRLTVV.

The V gene is TRBV6-5, the J gene TRBJ1-2; no clear D. V lost 8 bases, J lost 2 bases, and 9 bases lay in between. CDR1 is MNHEY and CDR2 is SVGAGI in the germline V gene. This CDR3 contains 12 residues. The chain's CDR3 is CASGAGNYGYTF. CDR3 DNA sequence: TGTGCCAGCGGCGCAGGAAACTATGGCTACACCTTC.

The chain recombines TRBV30 with TRBJ1-1, with D possibly being TRBD1 (5 bases). Per the germline V gene, CDR1 is GTSNPN and CDR2 is SVGIG (reference sequence). Trimming took off 6 bases at V and 3 bases at J, with 20 bases between the two ends. The CDR3 has 15 amino acids. In DNA form, the CDR3 reads TGTGCCTGCAGGGCGAGGAGATTATTGTACACTGAAGCTTTCTTT. Translating gives CACRARRLLYTEAFF. Full variable domain (rest looked up from reference TRBV30 and TRBJ1-1): SQTIHQWPATLVQPVGSPLSLECTVEGTSNPNLYWYRQAAGRGLQLLFYSVGIGQISSEVPQNLSASRPQDRQFILSSKKLLLSDSGFYLCACRARRLLYTEAFFGQGTRLTVV.

Written as DNA, the CDR3 is TGTGCCAGCAAGGGATGGGGCCTGAACACTGAAGCTTTCTTT. Amino acids: CASKGWGLNTEAFF. The genes are TRBV6-5 and TRBJ1-1; D may be TRBD1 (5 bases). This CDR3 has 14 amino acids. Germline V gene sequence: CDR1 MNHEY, CDR2 SVGAGI. Between the trimmed V and J ends, which lost 7 bases and 0 bases, there was a span of 12 bases.

The chain links TRBV3-1 (or the pseudogene TRBV3-2) to TRBJ1-2, with TRBD1 matching over 9 bases. The CDR3 is made up of 12 amino acids. Trimming cost V 4 bases and J 8 bases; bases outside gene matches: 2. Germline V gene sequence: CDR1 LGHDT, CDR2 YNNKEL (reference sequence). CDR3 region: CASSRTGAGYTF. CDR3 nucleotide sequence: TGTGCCAGCAGCCGGACAGGGGCGGGCTACACCTTC.

The V call is TRBV5-6, the J call TRBJ2-7; perhaps TRBD1 as D (6 bases). CDR1 and CDR2 from the germline V gene are SGHDT and YYEEEE. The germline V and J ends were trimmed by 1 base and 6 bases, with 11 bases remaining between them. This CDR3 has 13 amino acids. CDR3 residues: CASSLLQGSEQYF. CDR3 coding DNA: TGTGCCAGCAGCTTGCTACAGGGTAGCGAGCAGTACTTC. The variable domain in full, with the rest retrieved from reference TRBV5-6 and TRBJ2-7, is DAGVTQSPTHLIKTRGQQVTLRCSPKSGHDTVSWYQQALGQGPQFIFQYYEEEERQRGNFPDRFSGHQFPNYSSELNVNALLLGDSALYLCASSLLQGSEQYFGPGTRLTVT.

The V and J genes are TRBV7-2 and TRBJ1-1; the D is unclear. V was clipped by 3 bases and J by 1 base, with 6 bases between them. This CDR3 region has 13 residues. From germline, CDR1 is SGHTA and CDR2 FQGNSA. CDR3 DNA: TGTGCCAGCAGCTTCAGACAGAACACTGAAGCTTTCTTT. Translating gives CASSFRQNTEAFF.

This chain joins TRBV9 and TRBJ2-2; the match to TRBD2 covers 10 bases. J lost 7 bases, V lost 3 bases, and 6 bases had no gene match. The CDR3 covers 15 residues. The germline V gene has CDR1 SGDLS and CDR2 YYNGEE. This chain's CDR3 is CASSARTSGGGELFF. In DNA, the CDR3 is TGTGCCAGCAGCGCCAGGACTAGCGGTGGCGGGGAGCTGTTTTTT.

The CDR3 here is CASSARQQAETQYF. In DNA, the CDR3 is TGTGCCAGCTCAGCCCGACAGCAGGCGGAGACCCAGTACTTC. The chain recombines TRBV18 with TRBJ2-5; a possible D gene is TRBD1 (5 bases). Germline V gene lookup returns CDR1 KGHSH and CDR2 LQKENI. CDR3 length: 14 residues. With 5 bases removed from V and 5 bases from J, the gap between germline ends came to 15 bases. The variable domain in full, completed from reference TRBV18 and TRBJ2-5, reads NAGVMQNPRHLVRRRGQEARLRCSPMKGHSHVYWYRQLPEEGLKFMVYLQKENIIDESGMPKERFSAEFPKEGPSILRIQQVVRGDSAAYFCASSARQQAETQYFGPGTRLLVL.

The chain recombines TRBV5-1 with TRBJ2-7, with 12 positions matching TRBD2. Germline V gives CDR1 SGHRS, CDR2 YFSETQ. CDR3 length equals 15 residues. After removal of 4 bases from V and 3 bases from J, the junction contained 5 bases not matched to a gene. Written as DNA, the CDR3 is TGCGCCAGCAGCCTAGGGACTAGCGGGCTCTACGAGCAGTACTTC. Encoded protein: CASSLGTSGLYEQYF.

This clone was counted once. The rearrangement uses TRBV5-4 and TRBJ1-1; no definite D call. In germline, CDR1 is SGHNT, CDR2 YYREEE (reference sequence). The V gene lost 0 bases and the J gene lost 6 bases, with 9 bases spanning the gap. This CDR3 contains 13 residues. The CDR3 nucleotides read TGTGCCAGCAGCTTGGCGGGGAGCGCTGAAGCTTTCTTT. This gives the protein CASSLAGSAEAFF. Supplemented by reference TRBV5-4 and TRBJ1-1, the full variable domain reads ETGVTQSPTHLIKTRGQQVTLRCSSQSGHNTVSWYQQALGQGPQFIFQYYREEENGRGNFPPRFSGLQFPNYSSELNVNALELDDSALYLCASSLAGSAEAFFGQGTRLTVV.

Many counts were recorded for this clone. In DNA, the CDR3 is TGCGCCAGCAGCCAAGATTGGGACCGGGACAGGGGTTCGTACGAGCAGTACTTC. This gives the protein CASSQDWDRDRGSYEQYF. This chain uses TRBV4-1 with TRBJ2-7; 10 bases align to TRBD1. This CDR3 has 18 residues. Germline V gives CDR1 MGHRA, CDR2 YSYEKL. After removal of 0 bases from V and 4 bases from J, the junction contained 12 bases not matched to a gene.

The chain carries TRBV9 and TRBJ1-2; 7 bases map to TRBD1. CDR1 and CDR2 (germline): SGDLS, YYNGEE. CDR3 length equals 15 residues. The J segment lost 7 bases and the V segment lost 4 bases, leaving 13 bases of the junction unmatched. CDR3 amino acids: CASSPRGPGGIGYTF. CDR3 sequence (DNA): TGTGCCAGCAGCCCGCGAGGGCCAGGGGGTATTGGCTACACCTTC.

For this clone: Other DNA sequences within the sample encode an identical CDR3. The CDR3: CASSVGTGGEQYF. CDR3 bases: TGTGCCAGCAGCGTGGGGACAGGCGGCGAGCAGTACTTC. The V gene is TRBV9, the J gene TRBJ2-7; 8 bases are shared with TRBD1. The V gene's germline CDR1 is SGDLS and CDR2 YYNGEE. The CDR3 is 13 amino acids. J lost 6 bases, V lost 2 bases, and 4 bases had no gene match. The full variable domain, its missing parts supplied by reference TRBV9 and TRBJ2-7, is DSGVTQTPKHLITATGQRVTLRCSPRSGDLSVYWYQQSLDQGLQFLIQYYNGEERAKGNILERFSAQQFPDLHSELNLSSLELGDSALYFCASSVGTGGEQYFGPGTRLTVT.

This chain uses TRBV29-1 with TRBJ1-4; TRBD1 matches at 9 bases. J was trimmed by 5 bases and V by 5 bases; bases with no gene match: 9. Germline V CDR1 and CDR2: SQVTM, ANQGSEA. The CDR3 covers 15 residues. CDR3 sequence (DNA): TGCAGCGTTCATACAGGGGGCGCCCCAAATGAAAAACTGTTTTTT. It yields the protein CSVHTGGAPNEKLFF.

The rearrangement uses TRBV19 and TRBJ1-4; D is perhaps TRBD1 (5 bases). Trimming cost V 6 bases and J 4 bases, with 15 bases left between them. Germline CDR1 LNHDA, CDR2 SQIVND (reference sequence). The CDR3 contains 15 residues. CDR3 protein: CASRVMGQYNEKLFF. CDR3 coding DNA: TGTGCCAGTAGAGTCATGGGGCAGTATAATGAAAAACTGTTTTTT.

The V and J genes are TRBV5-1 and TRBJ2-3; weak D call: TRBD2 (5 bases). Trimming took off 4 bases at V and 6 bases at J, with 12 bases between the two ends. The germline gives CDR1 SGHRS, CDR2 YFSETQ. The CDR3 is 13 amino acids. The DNA for the CDR3 is TGCGCCAGCAGCCTCCTCCCGGGGGATACGCAGTATTTT. It is translated as CASSLLPGDTQYF.

V usage is TRBV7-2 and J usage is TRBJ1-1, with 7 bases aligning to TRBD1. Germline loops: CDR1 SGHTA, CDR2 FQGNSA. V dropped 5 bases and J dropped 4; count of bases not matched to a gene: 4. The CDR3 sequence is 13 residues long. The CDR3 loop reads CASSTRQGTEAFF. In DNA, the CDR3 is TGTGCCAGCAGCACTCGACAGGGCACTGAAGCTTTCTTT.

The table lists this clone with a count of one. V is TRBV6-6 and J is TRBJ1-5; 8 bases line up with TRBD1. The V gene's germline CDR1 is MNHNY and CDR2 SVGAGI (reference sequence). V lost 6 bases, J lost 5 bases, and 3 bases stayed unmatched. The CDR3 runs to 13 residues. The CDR3 DNA sequence: TGTGCCAGCAGACAGGGGGTCCATCAGCCCCAGCATTTT. It specifies CASRQGVHQPQHF.

The chain carries TRBV13 and TRBJ1-1, with 7 bases matching TRBD1. V lost 3 bases, J lost 0 bases, and 1 base stayed unmatched. CDR1 is PRHDT, CDR2 FYEKMQ, per germline (reference sequence). The CDR3 is made up of 14 amino acids. The CDR3 reads CASSFRGMNTEAFF. In nucleotides, the CDR3 is TGTGCCAGCAGCTTCAGGGGGATGAACACTGAAGCTTTCTTT.

The chain combines TRBV2 with TRBJ2-1, with 8 bases fitting TRBD2. V trimming: 6 bases; J trimming: 15 bases; junction bases outside the gene matches: 19. This CDR3 has 15 residues. Germline values: CDR1 SNHLY, CDR2 FYNNEI. CDR3: CASRSVRGATDAPFF. The CDR3 region has the DNA TGTGCCAGCAGATCTGTGCGGGGGGCCACTGATGCCCCGTTCTTC.

The V gene is TRBV19, the J gene TRBJ2-7; 8 bases align to TRBD1. This CDR3 has 14 residues. Germline V gene lookup returns CDR1 LNHDA and CDR2 SQIVND (reference sequence). Trimming cost V 3 bases and J 0 bases; bases outside gene matches: 1. The CDR3 reads CASSITGGSYEQYF. In DNA form, the CDR3 reads TGTGCCAGTAGTATCACAGGGGGCTCCTACGAGCAGTACTTC.

The chain has TRBV11-2 and TRBJ1-3; the D is unclear. The CDR3 spans 16 residues. Trimming pared 2 bases from V and 4 bases from J, leaving 15 bases between. CDR1 and CDR2 from the germline V gene are SGHAT and FQNNGV. The CDR3 DNA sequence: TGTGCCAGCAGCTTATTAGAGGGTAGGCGCGGAAACACCATATATTTT. As protein: CASSLLEGRRGNTIYF.

The J gene is TRBJ2-7, the V gene TRBV7-2, with 10 bases fitting TRBD1. Germline CDR1 is SGHTA and CDR2 is FQGNSA. After removal of 1 base from V and 6 bases from J, the junction contained 6 bases not matched to a gene. The CDR3 loop spans 15 amino acids. CDR3 nucleotides: TGTGCCAGCAGCTTAGAGGGACAGGGGATTTCCGAGCAGTACTTC. Encoded protein: CASSLEGQGISEQYF.

The chain has TRBV5-1 and TRBJ1-2; 7 bases map to TRBD1. CDR1 and CDR2 from the germline V gene are SGHRS and YFSETQ. The CDR3 loop spans 13 amino acids. The V segment lost 7 bases and the J segment 0 bases; nucleotides outside the gene matches: 3. CDR3 sequence (DNA): TGCGCCAGCCGACAGGGCCCTAACTATGGCTACACCTTC. Translation: CASRQGPNYGYTF.

As DNA, the CDR3 is TGTGCCAGCAGCTCAACTAGCGGGGGGTTCAAAGAGACCCAGTACTTC. It is translated as CASSSTSGGFKETQYF. The chain joins TRBV7-9 to TRBJ2-5, with TRBD2 identical over 12 bases. CDR3 length: 16 residues. CDR1 and CDR2 from the germline V gene are SEHNR and FQNEAQ (reference sequence). J lost 3 bases, V lost 4 bases, and 6 bases had no gene match.

V gene TRBV7-9 combines with J gene TRBJ2-7; no clear D gene. V was pared by 2 bases and J by 0 bases, with 8 bases between. The CDR3 runs 14 residues. From germline, CDR1 is SEHNR and CDR2 FQNEAQ (reference sequence). CDR3 residues: CASSLQVASYEQYF. Written as DNA, the CDR3 is TGTGCCAGCAGCTTACAGGTCGCCTCCTACGAGCAGTACTTC.

The rearrangement joins TRBV5-8 to TRBJ1-2; D unclear. Germline V gene data show CDR1 as SGHTS and CDR2 as YDEGEE. The CDR3 is made up of 16 amino acids. Trimming took 2 bases from V and 2 from J, leaving 16 bases between them. In DNA, the CDR3 is TGTGCCAGCAGCTTTTTTTCTCGCAGGCAGAACTATGGCTACACCTTC. It specifies CASSFFSRRQNYGYTF.

This sequence joins TRBV7-9 and TRBJ2-7; 10 nucleotides match TRBD1. The CDR3 contains 16 residues. The ends lost 0 bases at V and 6 bases at J; junction bases unmatched: 8. Germline loops: CDR1 SEHNR, CDR2 FQNEAQ (reference sequence). The CDR3 DNA follows: TGTGCCAGCAGCTTAGCGTTTGGGACAGGGGCTGGCGAGCAGTACTTC. It codes for CASSLAFGTGAGEQYF. The complete variable domain, with remaining parts taken from reference TRBV7-9 and TRBJ2-7, reads DTGVSQNPRHKITKRGQNVTFRCDPISEHNRLYWYRQTLGQGPEFLTYFQNEAQLEKSRLLSDRFSAERPKGSFSTLEIQRTEQGDSAMYLCASSLAFGTGAGEQYFGPGTRLTVT.

The chain couples TRBV6-5 to TRBJ1-1; 7 bases line up with TRBD1. With 6 bases clipped from V and 6 bases from J, the junction kept 10 bases outside the gene matches. The CDR3 sequence is 14 residues long. Germline V lookup: CDR1 MNHEY, CDR2 SVGAGI. CDR3 amino acids: CASRRTGFVAEAFF. The CDR3 nucleotides read TGTGCCAGCAGGCGGACAGGTTTTGTGGCTGAAGCTTTCTTT.

The V call is TRBV7-8, the J call TRBJ2-7, with D perhaps matching TRBD1 (5 bases). The CDR3 contains 16 residues. Germline CDR1 reads SGHVS; CDR2 reads FQNEAQ. V lost 6 bases and J lost 5, with 23 bases in between. The CDR3 loop reads CASSYGAPTGFDEQYF. The CDR3 nucleotides read TGTGCCAGCAGTTACGGCGCCCCCACAGGTTTTGACGAGCAGTACTTC.

The chain joins TRBV6-6 to TRBJ2-1, with 9 positions matching TRBD2. CDR1 and CDR2 from the germline V gene are MNHNY and SVGAGI (reference sequence). V lost 0 bases to trimming and J lost 6 bases; unmatched junction nucleotides: 3. CDR3 length equals 15 residues. The CDR3 DNA sequence: TGTGCCAGCAGTTACTCCCGCGGGGGGGGCAATGAGCAGTTCTTC. This gives the protein CASSYSRGGGNEQFF.